The 2 T cell receptor beta chains presented below share a single source sample, sequenced in a study of blood T cell repertoires in COVID-19. Profiling relied on immunoSEQ multiplex PCR, and the TCRdb table lists in-frame clones only, not all of them. The table includes roughly 160,000 clones, 75% to 85% detected once. Sample: peripheral blood. These receptors were collected from an older woman with COVID-19, enrolled during active disease.

The chain uses TRBV9 and TRBJ1-6; D is unclear. The CDR3 is 16 amino acids. CDR1 and CDR2 (germline): SGDLS, YYNGEE. Trimming stripped 0 bases from V and 5 bases from J, with 12 bases between. CDR3 in amino acids: CASSVESKPNNSPLHF. The CDR3 DNA reads as TGTGCCAGCAGCGTAGAATCTAAGCCTAATAATTCACCCCTCCACTTT.

The rearrangement uses TRBV5-4 and TRBJ1-4; D unresolved. The CDR3 length is 14 residues. Trimming removed 4 bases from V and 0 bases from J, with 7 bases in between. Germline V gene sequence: CDR1 SGHNT, CDR2 YYREEE (reference sequence). The CDR3 coding sequence is TGTGCCAGCAGCCGGGATTCAACTAATGAAAAACTGTTTTTT. Protein sequence: CASSRDSTNEKLFF. Full variable domain (outside the CDR3, taken from reference TRBV5-4 and TRBJ1-4): ETGVTQSPTHLIKTRGQQVTLRCSSQSGHNTVSWYQQALGQGPQFIFQYYREEENGRGNFPPRFSGLQFPNYSSELNVNALELDDSALYLCASSRDSTNEKLFFGSGTQLSVL.